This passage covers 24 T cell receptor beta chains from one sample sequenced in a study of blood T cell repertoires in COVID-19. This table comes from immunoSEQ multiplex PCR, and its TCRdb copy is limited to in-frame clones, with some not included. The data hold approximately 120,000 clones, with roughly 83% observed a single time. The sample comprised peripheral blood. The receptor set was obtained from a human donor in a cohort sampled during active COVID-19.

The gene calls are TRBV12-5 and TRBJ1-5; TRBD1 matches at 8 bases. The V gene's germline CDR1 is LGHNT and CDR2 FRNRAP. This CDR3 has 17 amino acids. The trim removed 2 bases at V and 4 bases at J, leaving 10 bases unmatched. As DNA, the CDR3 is TGTGCTAGTGGTTTGATCCTCGGACAGGGCCGAAATCAGCCCCAGCATTTT. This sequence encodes CASGLILGQGRNQPQHF.

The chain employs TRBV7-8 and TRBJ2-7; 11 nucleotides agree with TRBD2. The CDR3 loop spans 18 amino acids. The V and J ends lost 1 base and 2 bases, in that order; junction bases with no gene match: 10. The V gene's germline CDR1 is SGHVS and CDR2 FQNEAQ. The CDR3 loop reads CASSLVGSGRAGPYEQYF. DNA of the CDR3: TGTGCCAGCAGCTTAGTTGGTAGCGGGAGGGCCGGGCCCTACGAGCAGTACTTC.

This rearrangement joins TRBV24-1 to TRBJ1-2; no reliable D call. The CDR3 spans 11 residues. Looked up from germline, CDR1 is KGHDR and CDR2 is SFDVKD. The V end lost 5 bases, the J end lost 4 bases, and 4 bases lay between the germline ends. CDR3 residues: CATSAVYGYTF. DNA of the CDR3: TGTGCCACCAGTGCTGTCTATGGCTACACCTTC.

For the CDR3, the DNA is TGTGCCAGCAGGACCGGGACAGGAGGCTACAATGAGCAGTTCTTC. It translates to CASRTGTGGYNEQFF. The gene calls are TRBV14 and TRBJ2-1, with 8 bases aligning to TRBD1. The CDR3 length is 15 residues. Germline lookup yields CDR1 SGHDN and CDR2 FVKESK. V shed 6 bases, J shed 3 bases, and the junction held 7 bases outside the gene matches.

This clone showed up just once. In nucleotides, the CDR3 is TGTGCCAGCAGCTTCGAAGCGAAGGGGGCTAAGCAACTGTTTTTT. Its translation is CASSFEAKGAKQLFF. The rearrangement uses TRBV7-9 and TRBJ1-4; TRBD1 agrees at 7 bases. V shed 3 bases, J shed 12 bases, and the junction held 13 bases outside the gene matches. Germline CDR1 is SEHNR and CDR2 is FQNEAQ (reference sequence). The CDR3 length is 15 residues.

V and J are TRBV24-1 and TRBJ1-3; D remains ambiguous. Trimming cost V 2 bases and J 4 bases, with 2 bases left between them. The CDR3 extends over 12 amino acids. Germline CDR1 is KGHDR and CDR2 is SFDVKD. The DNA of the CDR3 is TGTGCCACCAGTGATTCGGGAAACACCATATATTTT. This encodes CATSDSGNTIYF.

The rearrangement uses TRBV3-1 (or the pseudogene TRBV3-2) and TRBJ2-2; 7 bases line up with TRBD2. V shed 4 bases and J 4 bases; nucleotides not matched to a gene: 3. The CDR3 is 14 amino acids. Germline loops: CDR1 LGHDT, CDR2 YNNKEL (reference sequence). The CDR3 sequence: CASSPTSVTGELFF. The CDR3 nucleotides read TGTGCCAGCAGCCCCACTAGCGTCACCGGGGAGCTGTTTTTT.

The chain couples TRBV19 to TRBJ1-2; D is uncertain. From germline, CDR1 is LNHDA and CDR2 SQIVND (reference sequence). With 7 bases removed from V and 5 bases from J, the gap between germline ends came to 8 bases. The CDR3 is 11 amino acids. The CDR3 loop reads CASIEQYGYTF. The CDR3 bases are TGTGCCAGTATTGAACAGTATGGCTACACCTTC.

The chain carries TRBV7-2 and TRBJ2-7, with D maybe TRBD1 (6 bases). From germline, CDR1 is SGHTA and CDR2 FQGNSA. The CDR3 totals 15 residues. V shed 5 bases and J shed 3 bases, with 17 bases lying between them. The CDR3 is CASSPTTTGFYEQYF. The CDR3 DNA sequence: TGTGCCAGCAGCCCGACGACCACAGGGTTCTACGAGCAGTACTTC.

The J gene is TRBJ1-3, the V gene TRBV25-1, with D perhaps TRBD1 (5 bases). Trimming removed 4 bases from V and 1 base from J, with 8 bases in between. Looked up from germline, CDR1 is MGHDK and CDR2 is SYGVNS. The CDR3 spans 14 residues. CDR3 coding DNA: TGTGCCAGCAGTGTGGGGCTATCTGGAAACACCATATATTTT. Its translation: CASSVGLSGNTIYF.

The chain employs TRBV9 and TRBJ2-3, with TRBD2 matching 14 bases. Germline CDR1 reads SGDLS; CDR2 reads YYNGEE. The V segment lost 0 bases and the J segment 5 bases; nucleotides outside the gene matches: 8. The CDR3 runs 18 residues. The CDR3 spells CASSVGLAGGPWGDTQYF. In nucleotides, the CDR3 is TGTGCCAGCAGCGTAGGACTAGCGGGAGGGCCCTGGGGAGATACGCAGTATTTT.

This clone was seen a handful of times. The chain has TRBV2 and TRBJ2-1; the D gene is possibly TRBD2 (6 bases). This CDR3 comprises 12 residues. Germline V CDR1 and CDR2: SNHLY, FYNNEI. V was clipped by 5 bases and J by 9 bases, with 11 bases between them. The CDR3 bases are TGTGCCAGCAGTCTCGGGGGAGGTGAGCAGTTCTTC. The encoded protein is CASSLGGGEQFF.

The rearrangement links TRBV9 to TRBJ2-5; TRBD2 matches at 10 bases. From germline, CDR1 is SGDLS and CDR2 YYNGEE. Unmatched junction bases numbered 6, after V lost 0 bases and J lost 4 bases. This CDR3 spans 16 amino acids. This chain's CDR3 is CASSVGAAGGLETQYF. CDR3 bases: TGTGCCAGCAGCGTAGGGGCAGCGGGAGGGTTAGAGACCCAGTACTTC.

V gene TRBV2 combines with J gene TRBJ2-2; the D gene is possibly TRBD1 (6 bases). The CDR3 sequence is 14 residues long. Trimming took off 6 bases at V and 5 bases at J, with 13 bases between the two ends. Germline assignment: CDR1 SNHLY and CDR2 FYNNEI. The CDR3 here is CASSPDSFTGELFF. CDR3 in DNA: TGTGCCAGCAGCCCGGACAGTTTTACCGGGGAGCTGTTTTTT.

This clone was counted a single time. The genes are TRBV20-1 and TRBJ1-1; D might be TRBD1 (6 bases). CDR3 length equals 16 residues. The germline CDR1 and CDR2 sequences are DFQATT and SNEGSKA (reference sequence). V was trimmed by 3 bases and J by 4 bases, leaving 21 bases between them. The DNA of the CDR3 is TGCAGTGCTAGTGGGCAGGCGGACCAGGGGATCACTGAAGCTTTCTTT. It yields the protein CSASGQADQGITEAFF.

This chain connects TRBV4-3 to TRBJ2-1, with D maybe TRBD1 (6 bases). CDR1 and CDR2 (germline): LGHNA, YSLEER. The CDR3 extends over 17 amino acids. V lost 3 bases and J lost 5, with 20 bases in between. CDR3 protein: CASSQEGQYGIDNEQFF. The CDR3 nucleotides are TGCGCCAGCAGCCAGGAAGGACAGTATGGAATCGACAATGAGCAGTTCTTC.

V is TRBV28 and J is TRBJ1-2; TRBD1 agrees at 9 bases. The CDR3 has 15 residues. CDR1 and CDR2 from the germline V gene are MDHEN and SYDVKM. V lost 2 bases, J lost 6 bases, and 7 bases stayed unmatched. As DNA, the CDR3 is TGTGCCAGCAGTTTAACCGGGACAGGGTCCAATGGCTACACCTTC. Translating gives CASSLTGTGSNGYTF.

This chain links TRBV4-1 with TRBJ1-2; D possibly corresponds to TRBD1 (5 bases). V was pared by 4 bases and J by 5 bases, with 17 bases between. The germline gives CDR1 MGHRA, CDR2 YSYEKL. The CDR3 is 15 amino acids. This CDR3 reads CASSPRVLGPYGYTF. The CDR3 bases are TGCGCCAGCAGCCCCAGGGTCTTAGGGCCTTATGGCTACACCTTC.

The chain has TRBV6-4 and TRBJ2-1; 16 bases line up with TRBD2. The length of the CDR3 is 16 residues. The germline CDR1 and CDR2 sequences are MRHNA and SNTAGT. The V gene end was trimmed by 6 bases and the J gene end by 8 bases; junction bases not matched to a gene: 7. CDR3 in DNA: TGTGCCAGCAGCGAAGCCGGGACTAGCGGGAGGGATGAGCAGTTCTTC. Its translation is CASSEAGTSGRDEQFF.

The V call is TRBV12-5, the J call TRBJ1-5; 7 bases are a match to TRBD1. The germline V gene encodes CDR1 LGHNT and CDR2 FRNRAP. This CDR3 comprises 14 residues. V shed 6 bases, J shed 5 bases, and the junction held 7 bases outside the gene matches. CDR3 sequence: CASGPGTDYQPQHF. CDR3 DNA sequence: TGTGCTAGTGGCCCAGGGACAGACTATCAGCCCCAGCATTTT.

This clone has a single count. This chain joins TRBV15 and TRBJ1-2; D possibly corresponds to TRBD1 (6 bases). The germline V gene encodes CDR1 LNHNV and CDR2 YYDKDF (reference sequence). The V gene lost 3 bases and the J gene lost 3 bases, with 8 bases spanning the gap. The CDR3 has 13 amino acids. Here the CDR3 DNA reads TGTGCCACCAGCAGGGACAGTGACTATGGCTACACCTTC. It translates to CATSRDSDYGYTF.

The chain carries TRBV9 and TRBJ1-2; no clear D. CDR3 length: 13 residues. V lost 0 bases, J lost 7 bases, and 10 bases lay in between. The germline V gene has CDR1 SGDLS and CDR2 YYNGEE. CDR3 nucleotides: TGTGCCAGCAGCGTAGGTTTAGATGGTGGCTACACCTTC. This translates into CASSVGLDGGYTF.

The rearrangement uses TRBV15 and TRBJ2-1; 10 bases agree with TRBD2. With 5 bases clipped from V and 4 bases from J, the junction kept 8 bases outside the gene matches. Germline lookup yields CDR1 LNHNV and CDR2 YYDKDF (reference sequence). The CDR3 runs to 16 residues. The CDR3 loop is CATSGAGTSAYNEQFF. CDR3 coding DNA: TGTGCCACCAGCGGCGCCGGGACTAGCGCGTACAATGAGCAGTTCTTC.

CDR3 sequence: CASSQDTGSLGGKPQHF. The CDR3 DNA sequence: TGCGCCAGCAGCCAAGATACTGGCTCCCTGGGGGGTAAGCCCCAGCATTTT. The chain carries TRBV4-1 and TRBJ1-5; possible D gene TRBD1, 5 bases. The germline CDR1 and CDR2 sequences are MGHRA and YSYEKL. Trimming cost V 0 bases and J 8 bases, with 20 bases left between them. The CDR3 totals 17 residues.